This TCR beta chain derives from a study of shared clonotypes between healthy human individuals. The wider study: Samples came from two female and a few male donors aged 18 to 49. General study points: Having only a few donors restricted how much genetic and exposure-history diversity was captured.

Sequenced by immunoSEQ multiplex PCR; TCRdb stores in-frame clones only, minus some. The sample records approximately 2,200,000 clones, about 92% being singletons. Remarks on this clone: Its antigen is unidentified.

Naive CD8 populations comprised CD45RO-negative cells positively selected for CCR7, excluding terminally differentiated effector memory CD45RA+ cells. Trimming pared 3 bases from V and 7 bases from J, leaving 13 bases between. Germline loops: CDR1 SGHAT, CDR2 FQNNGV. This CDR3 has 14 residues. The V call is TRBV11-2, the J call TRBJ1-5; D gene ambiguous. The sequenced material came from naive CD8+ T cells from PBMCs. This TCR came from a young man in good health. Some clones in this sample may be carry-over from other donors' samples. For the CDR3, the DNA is TGTGCCAGCAGCTTCGACCCCACGATCCAGCCCCAGCATTTT. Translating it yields CASSFDPTIQPQHF.